The clone carrying this T cell receptor (beta chain) was found many times. The antigen is unknown. The V end was cut by 11 bases, the J end by 3 bases, with 20 bases between. Germline CDR1 is LGHDT and CDR2 is YNNKEL (reference sequence). The CDR3 has 15 amino acids. From the 5' RACE reads, TCRdb called clonotypes with MiXCR, one entry per CDR3 protein. This sample has 310,000 or so distinct CDR3 sequences; 6.5% to 9.5% occur once, and the top ten carry more than 2%. This record comes from a study of identical twins. Regarding the study as a whole: Beta out-of-frame sequences displayed a weaker excess of sharing between twins. One should note that invariant MAIT and iNKT cells could partly confound zero-insertion analyses. Compared with models, monozygotic twins showed more out-of-frame TCR alpha sharing. Cross-sectional statistics underpinned the conclusions; the same donors were not followed.

The sample was also linked to a second study, of yellow fever vaccine responses in identical twins.

The chain has TRBV3-1 and TRBJ1-5, with D possibly matching TRBD1 (5 bases). The sequenced sample consisted of memory (CD45RO+) T cells sorted from blood. The clonotype comes from a woman aged 18-29 years in good health. The CDR3 here is CAGHEQEQYNQPQHF. For the CDR3, the DNA is TGTGCCGGCCATGAACAGGAGCAGTACAATCAGCCCCAGCATTTT.